A selection of T cell receptor beta chains follows, all from one sample in a study of blood T cell repertoires in COVID-19. TCRdb keeps only in-frame clones here, not all; method: immunoSEQ multiplex PCR. Among about 34,000 clones listed, roughly 73% were seen once. The sequenced material came from peripheral blood. Source of these receptors: a man aged 80 or over with active or convalescent COVID-19. Both conserved end residues are part of each CDR3. The D gene is left open where the match is weak. Not all rows give a size; the values are once, few, many and, for expanded clones, a class.

.,TRBD1,TRBJ1-6,TRBV6-5,TGTGCCAGCAGTTACCAGGGGGCGAGGAAGTCACCCCTCCACTTT,CASSYQGARKSPLHF
.,.,TRBJ1-2,TRBV4-3,TGCGCCAGCAGCACAGGGATTGGGGGCTACACCTTC,CASSTGIGGYTF
.,TRBD2,TRBJ2-1,TRBV11-2,TGTGCCAGCAGCCTTCTAGCGGGAGCATACAATGAGCAGTTCTTC,CASSLLAGAYNEQFF
.,.,TRBJ1-6,TRBV11-2,TGTGCCAGCAGCTTAGATAGCAGCTCCTATAATTCACCCCTCCACTTT,CASSLDSSSYNSPLHF
.,.,TRBJ1-4,TRBV10-2,TGCGCCAGCAGAGACACCTGGATTAATGAAAAACTGTTTTTT,CASRDTWINEKLFF
.,TRBD1,TRBJ2-1,TRBV5-6,TGTGCCAGCAGCTTGGTACAGGGGTTCGCCAATGAGCAGTTCTTC,CASSLVQGFANEQFF
.,TRBD2,TRBJ2-1,TRBV11-3,TGTGCCAGCAGCTTGCGACTAGCGGGAGGGCCGGCTGGTAATGAGCAGTTCTTC,CASSLRLAGGPAGNEQFF
many,.,TRBJ2-3,TRBV7-9,TGTGCCAGCAGGCCGGAGGGGGATACGCAGTATTTT,CASRPEGDTQYF
.,.,TRBJ1-1,TRBV29-1,TGCAGCGTTTTCGACGGAGACACTGAAGCTTTCTTT,CSVFDGDTEAFF
once,TRBD1,TRBJ2-7,TRBV12-5,TGTGCTAGTGGGGGATCGACAGGGGCGAGCTACGAGCAGTACTTC,CASGGSTGASYEQYF
.,TRBD1,TRBJ1-5,TRBV3-1/TRBV3-2,TGTGCCAGCAGCCCAGGGGACAGGGGCTATCAGCCCCAGCATTTT,CASSPGDRGYQPQHF
.,TRBD1,TRBJ1-5,TRBV6-5,TGTGCCAGCAGTCCGACGACAGGGGTACAGCCCCAGCATTTT,CASSPTTGVQPQHF
.,TRBD1,TRBJ1-1,TRBV5-1,TGCGCCAGCAGCTTGTCAGGGGGCCCCACTGAAGCTTTCTTT,CASSLSGGPTEAFF
.,TRBD2,TRBJ2-1,TRBV5-5,TGTGCCAGCAGCTTGACGCTAAGGACTAGCGGGAGGGCCGCTGAGCAGTTCTTC,CASSLTLRTSGRAAEQFF
.,.,TRBJ1-3,TRBV28,TGTGCCAGCAGGCCCAGGACAGTCTTCTCTGGAAACACCATATATTTT,CASRPRTVFSGNTIYF